Given below is one TCR beta chain in context. Germline V gives CDR1 SGHTA, CDR2 FQGNSA. The CDR3 spans 12 residues. V shed 5 bases and J shed 5 bases, with 10 bases lying between them. A J-beta primer mix and a sample-barcoded 5' primer were used in a second PCR of about 6 to 12 cycles. TCRdb independently ran MiXCR on the 5' RACE reads; one entry per CDR3 protein. The sample includes approximately 690,000 distinct CDR3 sequences, around two fifths seen only once; the top ten take approximately 31%. The data are from a study of blood T cells in healthy people across ages. The sequenced material came from blood. The rearrangement joins TRBV7-2 to TRBJ2-7, with a weak D call TRBD2 (5 bases). The sequence was collected from an elderly man in good health. The DNA for the CDR3 is TGTGCCAGCAGCGCGGGCGCGGACGAGCAGTACTTC. It yields the protein CASSAGADEQYF.